This is a list of T cell receptor beta chains from one sample in a study of blood T cell repertoires in COVID-19. The protocol was immunoSEQ multiplex PCR, while the TCRdb copy is restricted to in-frame clones and leaves out a portion. The repertoire holds about 61,000 clones, with around nine tenths as singletons. Sequenced material: peripheral blood. These receptors came from a human donor in a cohort sampled during active COVID-19. CDR3s include the opening cysteine and the closing phenylalanine or tryptophan. Rows may omit the clone size; those that give it use once, few, many or a size class.

j_call	v_call	clone_size	cdr3_aa
TRBJ1-1	TRBV6-5	-	CASSFDRLNTEAFF
TRBJ2-5	TRBV13	once	CASRPAGGLPTQYF
TRBJ2-7	TRBV18	-	CASSPFVGGSYEQYF
TRBJ1-2	TRBV4-3	-	CASSRYQGQGGLGYTF
TRBJ1-5	TRBV19	-	CASSMFSQPQHF
TRBJ2-1	TRBV7-9	-	CASSLVVVRPDLHEQFF
TRBJ2-1	TRBV5-1	-	CASSLAGTSHGEQFF
TRBJ2-7	TRBV30	-	CAFGRPPGDEQYF
TRBJ2-3	TRBV27	-	CASSLFPLGGGSTDTQYF
TRBJ2-7	TRBV7-9	-	CASSLVLASTYEQYF
TRBJ2-3	TRBV2	-	CASSRRLAGLTDTQYF
TRBJ1-1	TRBV19	-	CASMRSNTEAFF
TRBJ2-7	TRBV5-4	-	CASSFQGSYEQYF
TRBJ2-1	TRBV20-1	-	CSARADREQFF
TRBJ1-2	TRBV29-1	-	CSVEYQGGYTF
TRBJ2-1	TRBV27	-	CASRPGQGATKRSYNEQFF
TRBJ2-7	TRBV4-3	-	CASSQDLAGGLLREQYF
TRBJ1-1	TRBV30	-	CAGGRQGFSEAFF
TRBJ2-2	TRBV6-6	-	CASSPNRGLAGGRNTGELFF
TRBJ2-1	TRBV15	-	CATSRGTGSYNEQFF
TRBJ1-4	TRBV5-6	-	CASSTAQGAEKLFF
TRBJ1-2	TRBV3-1/TRBV3-2	-	CASSGLPQGSYGYTF
TRBJ1-1	TRBV25-1	-	CASSEYLEGINTEAFF
TRBJ2-4	TRBV6-5	-	CASSYGTGKAKNIQYF
TRBJ2-1	TRBV27	-	CASSLSGGMRNEQFF
TRBJ1-2	TRBV19	-	CASKAGAGNYGYTF
TRBJ2-7	TRBV27	-	CASSLSNSYEQYF
TRBJ1-1	TRBV27	-	CAAPRGDRGGSTEAFF
TRBJ2-3	TRBV9	-	CASSVAPREEDTQYF
TRBJ2-1	TRBV4-1	-	CASSQDTDDYFPNEQFF